Below, one TCR beta chain is given with its context. The antigen remains undetermined. Sequencing used immunoSEQ multiplex PCR; TCRdb keeps in-frame clones, though not all of them. The sample has about 40,000 clones, more than 75% seen once. V shed 4 bases, J shed 1 base, and the junction held 4 bases outside the gene matches. Germline V gene lookup returns CDR1 MNHNS and CDR2 SASEGT. This CDR3 spans 14 amino acids. All the patients suffered relapse after autologous stem cell transplantation, and brentuximab vedotin exposure differed. This sample is drawn from a study of PD-1 blockade in classical Hodgkin lymphoma. Study observations and caveats: Diversity similar to that of newly diagnosed patients was seen at baseline in complete responders.

Specimen: peripheral blood mononuclear cells (PBMCs), collected at baseline. The chain links TRBV6-1 to TRBJ2-7; 7 bases are shared with TRBD2. The sequence was collected from a human donor with classical Hodgkin lymphoma. CDR3 region: CASSGRGGSYEQYF. CDR3 DNA sequence: TGTGCCAGCAGTGGAAGGGGAGGGTCCTACGAGCAGTACTTC.